This T cell receptor (beta chain) emerged from a study of T cells in Graves' hyperthyroidism and ophthalmopathy. Overall study: The blood sample was taken at first diagnosis, before treatment began.

The V and J ends lost 4 bases and 0 bases, in that order; junction bases with no gene match: 5. There are 15 residues in the CDR3. Germline CDR1 reads SGHRS; CDR2 reads YFSETQ. RNA transcripts yielded amplified TCR beta CDR3 regions. RT-PCR in the first round (using the HTBI primer set) targeted the TCR CDR3. TCRdb used MiXCR to reprocess the multiplex PCR reads, holding one entry per CDR3 protein. The profile shows a few hundred thousand distinct CDR3 sequences, less than 25% of them singletons. This clonotype was seen ten or more times. This receptor was taken from a man between 18 and 29 years old with Graves' hyperthyroidism. Sequenced: blood. The chain combines TRBV5-1 with TRBJ2-7, with 9 bases identical to TRBD1. In nucleotides, the CDR3 is TGCGCCAGCAGCCTACAGGGGGCTTCCTCCTACGAGCAGTACTTC. Residues: CASSLQGASSYEQYF.